These 11 T cell receptor beta chains were all obtained from the same sample, sequenced in a study of T cells in Graves' hyperthyroidism and ophthalmopathy (dated by TCRdb to the late 2010s). Library construction relied on multiplex PCR. Sequencer: Illumina HiSeq 2000. Amplification of TCR beta CDR3 regions was carried out from RNA transcripts. For the first round of RT-PCR on the TCR CDR3, the HTBI primer set was used together with the Qiagen OneStep RT-PCR kit. Clones were called with MiXCR by TCRdb after fastp trimmed the public reads at Q25, and only in-frame beta chains were retained. Duplicate CDR3 protein sequences are folded into a single record with the most common DNA and genes. The sample profile shows a few hundred thousand distinct CDR3 sequences; about 15% of them were found once. The ten top clones hold 13% of the sample. The sequenced sample consisted of blood. The receptors originated from a woman in her 40s with Graves' hyperthyroidism that later progressed to Graves' ophthalmopathy.

This clonotype was seen repeatedly, ten times or more. The J gene is TRBJ2-2, the V gene TRBV19, with no clear D. V was clipped by 3 bases and J by 1 base, with 15 bases between them. CDR1 is LNHDA and CDR2 is SQIVND in the germline V gene (reference sequence). The CDR3 covers 17 residues. The CDR3 DNA reads TGTGCCAGTAGTATGCCTCACCCCCGCATGAACACCGGGGAGCTGTTTTTT. Its protein is CASSMPHPRMNTGELFF.

This clonotype was seen at least ten times. This chain links TRBV4-1 with TRBJ2-7, with 8 bases fitting TRBD2. Germline CDR1 is MGHRA and CDR2 is YSYEKL. V lost 0 bases and J lost 4; bases outside the gene matches: 8. This CDR3 has 16 amino acids. As DNA, the CDR3 is TGCGCCAGCAGCCAAGAAACTAGCGGTTTGTCATACGAGCAGTACTTC. Residues: CASSQETSGLSYEQYF.

This clonotype has a handful of counts. The V call is TRBV10-3, the J call TRBJ2-3, with D perhaps TRBD1 or TRBD2 (6 bases each). Trimming removed 11 bases from V and 3 bases from J, with 18 bases in between. CDR3 length: 14 amino acids. Germline V gives CDR1 ENHRY, CDR2 SYGVKD. CDR3 region: CASGAHKGTDTQYF. Here the CDR3 DNA reads TGTGCCTCGGGGGCGCACAAGGGGACAGATACGCAGTATTTT.

This clonotype was counted between two and nine times. V gene TRBV20-1 combines with J gene TRBJ1-1; tentatively, D is TRBD1 (5 bases). The V end was cut by 0 bases, the J end by 0 bases, with 5 bases between. The CDR3 is 13 residues long. The germline V gene has CDR1 DFQATT and CDR2 SNEGSKA (reference sequence). CDR3 region: CSAREDMNTEAFF. DNA of the CDR3: TGCAGTGCTAGAGAGGACATGAACACTGAAGCTTTCTTT.

This clonotype was seen many times. The chain links TRBV2 to TRBJ2-1; 8 bases align to TRBD2. The CDR3 covers 19 residues. CDR1 and CDR2 (germline): SNHLY, FYNNEI. J lost 8 bases, V lost 7 bases, and 25 bases had no gene match. The CDR3 loop is CASTSGSPFGLARFDEQFF. The DNA for the CDR3 is TGTGCCAGCACGTCTGGGTCGCCCTTCGGACTAGCAAGGTTCGATGAGCAGTTCTTC.

This clonotype was detected ten times or more. This chain connects TRBV18 to TRBJ2-1; D gene ambiguous. CDR1 and CDR2 from the germline V gene are KGHSH and LQKENI. There are 14 residues in the CDR3. The V and J ends lost 0 bases and 5 bases respectively, with 8 bases between them. CDR3 in amino acids: CASSPPQAHNEQFF. The CDR3 DNA follows: TGTGCCAGCTCACCACCTCAGGCCCACAATGAGCAGTTCTTC.

This clonotype was recorded at least ten times. This chain connects TRBV19 to TRBJ1-2; D might be TRBD1 (6 bases). The CDR3 length is 17 residues. The V gene's germline CDR1 is LNHDA and CDR2 SQIVND (reference sequence). Trimming left V 5 bases short and J 0 bases short, with 19 bases between. CDR3 DNA: TGTGCCAGTAGTTCGTCCCGGGACATCAGAGCTAACTATGGCTACACCTTC. Translating it yields CASSSSRDIRANYGYTF.

Many counts were recorded for this clonotype. This chain uses TRBV28 with TRBJ1-5; 8 bases are shared with TRBD1. From germline, CDR1 is MDHEN and CDR2 SYDVKM. Unmatched junction bases numbered 11, after V lost 6 bases and J lost 7 bases. The CDR3 consists of 15 residues. CDR3 amino acids: CASSLWTGFDQPQHF. CDR3 nucleotide sequence: TGTGCCAGCAGCCTGTGGACAGGGTTTGACCAGCCCCAGCATTTT.

This clonotype came up a few times. The chain links TRBV6-5 to TRBJ1-5; 10 bases are a match to TRBD1. The CDR3 consists of 16 residues. Trimming cost V 2 bases and J 5 bases; bases outside gene matches: 6. CDR1 and CDR2 from the germline V gene are MNHEY and SVGAGI. The chain's CDR3 is CASSYRRQGADQPQHF. The CDR3 bases are TGTGCCAGCAGTTACCGTAGACAGGGGGCGGATCAGCCCCAGCATTTT.

This clonotype was detected many times. The J gene is TRBJ2-7, the V gene TRBV6-1, with 9 bases that match TRBD1. The CDR3 length is 15 residues. Germline V lookup: CDR1 MNHNS, CDR2 SASEGT. After removal of 4 bases from V and 4 bases from J, the junction contained 8 bases not matched to a gene. This chain's CDR3 is CASSVRGQGLYEQYF. In DNA form, the CDR3 reads TGTGCCAGCAGTGTGAGGGGACAGGGATTGTACGAGCAGTACTTC.

The sample holds many counts of this clonotype. The rearrangement joins TRBV5-6 to TRBJ2-1; 7 nucleotides align to TRBD1. CDR3 size: 14 residues. The germline V gene has CDR1 SGHDT and CDR2 YYEEEE. Germline trimming cut 4 bases from V and 9 bases from J; bases unmatched to any gene: 10. The CDR3 here is CASSPGQALGEQFF. CDR3 nucleotide sequence: TGTGCCAGCAGCCCTGGACAGGCCCTGGGTGAGCAGTTCTTC.